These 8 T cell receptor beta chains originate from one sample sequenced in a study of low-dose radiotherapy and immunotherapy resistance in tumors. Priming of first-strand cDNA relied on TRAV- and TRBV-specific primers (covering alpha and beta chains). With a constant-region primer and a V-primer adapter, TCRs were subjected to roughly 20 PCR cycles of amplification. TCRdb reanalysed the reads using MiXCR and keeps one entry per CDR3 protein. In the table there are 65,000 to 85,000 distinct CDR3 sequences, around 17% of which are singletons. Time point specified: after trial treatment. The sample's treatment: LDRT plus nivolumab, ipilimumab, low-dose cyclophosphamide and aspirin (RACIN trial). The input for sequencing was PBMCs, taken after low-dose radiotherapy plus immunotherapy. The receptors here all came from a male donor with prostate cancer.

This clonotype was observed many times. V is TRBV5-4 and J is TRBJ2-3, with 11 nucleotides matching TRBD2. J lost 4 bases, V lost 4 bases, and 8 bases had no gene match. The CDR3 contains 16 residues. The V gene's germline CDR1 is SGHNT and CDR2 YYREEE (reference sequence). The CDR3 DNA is TGTGCCAGCAGCCCTAGCGGGAGGAGAGGAGCAGATACGCAGTATTTT. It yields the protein CASSPSGRRGADTQYF. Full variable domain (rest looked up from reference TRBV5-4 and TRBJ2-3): ETGVTQSPTHLIKTRGQQVTLRCSSQSGHNTVSWYQQALGQGPQFIFQYYREEENGRGNFPPRFSGLQFPNYSSELNVNALELDDSALYLCASSPSGRRGADTQYFGPGTRLTVL.

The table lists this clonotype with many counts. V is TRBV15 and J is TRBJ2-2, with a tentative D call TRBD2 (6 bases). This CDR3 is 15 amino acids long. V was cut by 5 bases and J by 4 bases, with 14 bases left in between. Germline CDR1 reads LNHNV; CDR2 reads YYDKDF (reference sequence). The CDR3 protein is CATSPPGVRTGELFF. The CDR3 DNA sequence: TGTGCCACCAGCCCCCCGGGAGTACGCACCGGGGAGCTGTTTTTT.

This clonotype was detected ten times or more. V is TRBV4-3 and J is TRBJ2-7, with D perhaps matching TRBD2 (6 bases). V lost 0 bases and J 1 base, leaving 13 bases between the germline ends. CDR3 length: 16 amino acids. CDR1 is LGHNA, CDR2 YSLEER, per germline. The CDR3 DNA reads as TGCGCCAGCAGCCAAGATGTCGGGAGTAGGTCCTACGAGCAGTACTTC. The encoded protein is CASSQDVGSRSYEQYF.

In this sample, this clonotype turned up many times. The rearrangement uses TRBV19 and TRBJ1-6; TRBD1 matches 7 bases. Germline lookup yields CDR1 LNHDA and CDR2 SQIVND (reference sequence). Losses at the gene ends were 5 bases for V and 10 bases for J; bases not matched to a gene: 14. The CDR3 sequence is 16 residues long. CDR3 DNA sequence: TGTGCCAGTAGTTTCTACCAAGGGGGCCGGGGATCACCCCTCCACTTT. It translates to CASSFYQGGRGSPLHF.

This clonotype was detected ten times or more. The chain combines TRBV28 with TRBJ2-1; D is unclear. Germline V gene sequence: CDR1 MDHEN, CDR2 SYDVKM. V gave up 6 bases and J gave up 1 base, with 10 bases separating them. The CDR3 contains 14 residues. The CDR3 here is CASSPMSSYNEQFF. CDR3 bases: TGTGCCAGCAGCCCTATGTCTTCCTACAATGAGCAGTTCTTC.

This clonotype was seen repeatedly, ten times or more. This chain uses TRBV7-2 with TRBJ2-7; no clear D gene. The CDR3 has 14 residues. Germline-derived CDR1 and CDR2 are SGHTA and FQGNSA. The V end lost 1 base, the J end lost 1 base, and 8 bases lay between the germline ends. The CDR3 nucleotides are TGTGCCAGCAGCTTAGGATGGTTTTCCTACGAGCAGTACTTC. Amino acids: CASSLGWFSYEQYF.

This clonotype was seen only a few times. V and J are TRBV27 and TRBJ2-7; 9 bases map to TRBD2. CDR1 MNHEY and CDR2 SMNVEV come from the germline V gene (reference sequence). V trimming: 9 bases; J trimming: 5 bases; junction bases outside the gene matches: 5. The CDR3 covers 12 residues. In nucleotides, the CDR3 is TGTGCCAGTACGGGACTAGCCCACGAGCAGTACTTC. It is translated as CASTGLAHEQYF.

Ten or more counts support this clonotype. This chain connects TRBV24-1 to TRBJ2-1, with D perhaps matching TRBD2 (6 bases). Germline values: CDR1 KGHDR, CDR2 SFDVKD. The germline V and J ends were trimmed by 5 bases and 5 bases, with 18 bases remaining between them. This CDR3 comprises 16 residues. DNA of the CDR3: TGTGCCACCAGTGCTCCCCCCAGACTAGTGAACAATGAGCAGTTCTTC. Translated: CATSAPPRLVNNEQFF.